The TCR beta chain under discussion was sequenced for a study of T cell responses to AZD1222 COVID-19 vaccine. Regarding this clone: Its antigen is as yet unknown.

Sequencing used immunoSEQ multiplex PCR; TCRdb keeps in-frame clones, though not all of them. Seen here are about 93,000 clones, around 87% observed once, and the top ten hold more than 2%. Study findings and constraints: Repertoire sampling was restricted to post-peak T cell response timepoints. CD4 TCRs linked to vaccination spanned spike, dominating at 160-218 and 743-854. Only five or six AZD1222 recipients were seropositive at baseline.

This sequence originates from an adult who received the AZD1222 COVID-19 vaccine. The source was peripheral blood, collected 28 days after the second AZD1222 dose.

The CDR3 region is CASSLDPQRGLPNQPQHF. In DNA form, the CDR3 reads TGTGCCAGCAGCTTAGATCCACAACGAGGATTACCCAATCAGCCCCAGCATTTT. This chain links TRBV7-2 with TRBJ1-5, with D unclear. The CDR3 is 18 residues long. Germline CDR1 and CDR2: SGHTA and FQGNSA. V lost 1 base and J lost 3, with 19 bases in between.